These 20 T cell receptor beta chains originate from one sample sequenced in a study of shared clonotypes between healthy human individuals. Measured with immunoSEQ multiplex PCR; TCRdb has only the in-frame clones, and not every one. The repertoire holds about 2.3 million clones, with just over 90% as singletons. The specimen sequenced was naive CD4+ T cells from PBMCs. Subset denoted: CD45RA+ positively selected. Receptor source: a man younger than 35 in good health. Some clones in this sample may be carry-over from other donors' samples.

The rearrangement links TRBV6-6 to TRBJ1-1; D remains unclear. The CDR3 covers 12 residues. Germline loops: CDR1 MNHNY, CDR2 SVGAGI (reference sequence). Trimming took 7 bases from V and 5 from J, leaving 11 bases between them. As DNA, the CDR3 is TGTGCCAGCACCGCAGGCTATACTGAAGCTTTCTTT. Its translation: CASTAGYTEAFF.

This chain uses TRBV2 with TRBJ2-7; no reliable D call. This CDR3 is 14 amino acids long. The V gene's germline CDR1 is SNHLY and CDR2 FYNNEI. V lost 3 bases and J lost 2, with 11 bases in between. CDR3 protein: CASSDGTRPYEQYF. The CDR3 DNA is TGTGCCAGCAGTGATGGAACCAGACCCTACGAGCAGTACTTC.

V and J are TRBV18 and TRBJ2-1, with 7 bases lining up with TRBD1. CDR3 length: 13 residues. Germline V gives CDR1 KGHSH, CDR2 LQKENI. The trim removed 6 bases at V and 7 bases at J, leaving 6 bases unmatched. CDR3 sequence: CASSPATGNEQFF. The CDR3 nucleotides read TGTGCCAGCTCCCCCGCGACAGGGAATGAGCAGTTCTTC.

Of note for this clone: Other DNA sequences in this specimen translate into the identical CDR3. The J gene is TRBJ2-7, the V gene TRBV30, with D hard to call. Trimming took off 2 bases at V and 0 bases at J, with 5 bases between the two ends. Germline V CDR1 and CDR2: GTSNPN, SVGIG (reference sequence). The CDR3 runs to 12 residues. CDR3 region: CAWSRSSYEQYF. The CDR3, as DNA: TGTGCCTGGAGTAGAAGCTCCTACGAGCAGTACTTC.

The gene calls are TRBV7-6 and TRBJ2-1, with TRBD2 as a possible D gene (6 bases). CDR1 SGHVS and CDR2 FNYEAQ come from the germline V gene. The CDR3 is made up of 16 amino acids. Trimming took off 4 bases at V and 0 bases at J, with 13 bases between the two ends. For the CDR3, the DNA is TGTGCCAGCAGCTCGGGACTTGGGGCCTCCTACAATGAGCAGTTCTTC. Its protein product is CASSSGLGASYNEQFF.

The chain employs TRBV20-1 and TRBJ2-3, with D perhaps matching TRBD1 (5 bases). CDR1 and CDR2 (germline): DFQATT, SNEGSKA (reference sequence). The CDR3 extends over 10 amino acids. V lost 6 bases, J lost 8 bases, and 9 bases lay in between. The CDR3, as DNA: TGCAGTGCCAGACAGTCTACGCAGTATTTT. Its protein is CSARQSTQYF.

This clone came up once. V usage is TRBV6-6 and J usage is TRBJ2-7; TRBD2 is a possible D gene (6 bases). The V end was cut by 2 bases, the J end by 6 bases, with 11 bases between. This CDR3 comprises 13 residues. CDR1 and CDR2 from the germline V gene are MNHNY and SVGAGI (reference sequence). The CDR3 DNA sequence: TGTGCCAGCAGTTACACGGAGGGAGGCGAGCAGTACTTC. Amino acids: CASSYTEGGEQYF.

A remark on this clone: At the DNA level, this CDR3 is encoded by other sequences in the same sample as well. The gene calls are TRBV6-1 and TRBJ2-7; D possibly corresponds to TRBD1 (5 bases). The CDR3 has 14 residues. V was cut by 0 bases and J by 4 bases, with 10 bases left in between. CDR1 and CDR2 (germline): MNHNS, SASEGT. CDR3 in DNA: TGTGCCAGCAGTGAAGCGGTTAGGGGTTACGAGCAGTACTTC. Translation gives CASSEAVRGYEQYF.

As concerns this clone: Other DNA sequences from this sample encode an identical CDR3 as well. The rearrangement uses TRBV7-2 and TRBJ2-7; the D is unclear. V gave up 1 base and J gave up 4 bases, with 8 bases separating them. This CDR3 region has 13 residues. Germline CDR1 reads SGHTA; CDR2 reads FQGNSA. CDR3 sequence (DNA): TGTGCCAGCAGCTTAGGTCTCAGGTACGAGCAGTACTTC. Its translation is CASSLGLRYEQYF.

This clone occurred once. The chain employs TRBV5-4 and TRBJ2-5; TRBD1 matches at 8 bases. Germline CDR1 is SGHNT and CDR2 is YYREEE (reference sequence). The CDR3 has 15 amino acids. Germline trimming cut 2 bases from V and 5 bases from J; bases unmatched to any gene: 8. The DNA for the CDR3 is TGTGCCAGCAGCTTACCAGGGGGCTCGGAGGAGACCCAGTACTTC. Residues: CASSLPGGSEETQYF. Full variable domain (rest looked up from reference TRBV5-4 and TRBJ2-5): ETGVTQSPTHLIKTRGQQVTLRCSSQSGHNTVSWYQQALGQGPQFIFQYYREEENGRGNFPPRFSGLQFPNYSSELNVNALELDDSALYLCASSLPGGSEETQYFGPGTRLLVL.

The CDR3 sequence: CAWSVQGNGQPQHF. Written as DNA, the CDR3 is TGTGCCTGGAGTGTACAGGGGAATGGGCAGCCCCAGCATTTT. The gene calls are TRBV30 and TRBJ1-5, with TRBD1 matching over 7 bases. CDR1 and CDR2 from the germline V gene are GTSNPN and SVGIG (reference sequence). J was trimmed by 7 bases and V by 0 bases; bases with no gene match: 6. This CDR3 contains 14 residues.

V usage is TRBV20-1 and J usage is TRBJ2-7, with D unclear. The CDR3 sequence is 11 residues long. Germline CDR1 reads DFQATT; CDR2 reads SNEGSKA (reference sequence). V lost 6 bases and J lost 5, with 11 bases in between. CDR3 DNA sequence: TGCAGTGCAAGAAGTCACGACGAGCAGTACTTC. Translating it yields CSARSHDEQYF.

For the CDR3, the DNA is TGTGCCAGCAGGGGACCGGCGGCTAATGAAAAACTGTTTTTT. Translating it yields CASRGPAANEKLFF. The chain has TRBV6-1 and TRBJ1-4; possibly TRBD1 for D (5 bases). There are 14 residues in the CDR3. CDR1 and CDR2 from the germline V gene are MNHNS and SASEGT. Trimming shortened V by 6 bases and J by 3 bases, and 11 bases separated the two germline ends.

This chain uses TRBV29-1 with TRBJ2-7; 12 bases are shared with TRBD1. The J segment lost 6 bases and the V segment lost 4 bases, leaving 4 bases of the junction unmatched. Germline V gives CDR1 SQVTM, CDR2 ANQGSEA. This CDR3 spans 13 amino acids. DNA for the CDR3: TGCAGCGTTGCTCGGGACAGGGGGCTCGAGCAGTACTTC. It yields the protein CSVARDRGLEQYF.

As regards this clone: The same CDR3 also results from other DNA sequences found in this sample. V gene TRBV5-1 combines with J gene TRBJ2-7, with D unresolved. Germline V gives CDR1 SGHRS, CDR2 YFSETQ. The CDR3 length is 14 residues. The germline V and J ends were trimmed by 0 bases and 0 bases, with 7 bases remaining between them. The chain's CDR3 is CASSLDAGSYEQYF. The DNA of the CDR3 is TGCGCCAGCAGCTTGGACGCTGGCTCCTACGAGCAGTACTTC.

V is TRBV5-4 and J is TRBJ2-1; TRBD2 agrees at 11 bases. The V and J ends lost 2 bases and 4 bases, in that order; junction bases with no gene match: 5. This CDR3 contains 16 residues. The germline V gene has CDR1 SGHNT and CDR2 YYREEE (reference sequence). The CDR3 reads CASSFLAGGGYNEQFF. The CDR3 bases are TGTGCCAGCAGCTTCCTAGCGGGAGGCGGGTACAATGAGCAGTTCTTC.

V usage is TRBV6-1 and J usage is TRBJ2-5; D is unresolved. Germline CDR1 reads MNHNS; CDR2 reads SASEGT. Trimming removed 6 bases from V and 7 bases from J, with 12 bases in between. This CDR3 has 12 amino acids. CDR3 bases: TGTGCCAGCAGAGAACTTTTCGGGACCCAGTACTTC. Translating it yields CASRELFGTQYF.

About this clone itself: The sample has other DNA sequences that encode this CDR3 too. The rearrangement uses TRBV30 and TRBJ1-6, with 9 nucleotides matching TRBD1. V dropped 0 bases and J dropped 7; count of bases not matched to a gene: 1. The CDR3 has 14 amino acids. The germline V gene has CDR1 GTSNPN and CDR2 SVGIG (reference sequence). In nucleotides, the CDR3 is TGTGCCTGGAGTGTAGGACAGGGGAATTCACCCCTCCACTTT. Residues: CAWSVGQGNSPLHF.

V and J are TRBV28 and TRBJ1-5; D uncertain. Germline V gene lookup returns CDR1 MDHEN and CDR2 SYDVKM. The V gene lost 7 bases and the J gene lost 2 bases, with 18 bases spanning the gap. The CDR3 sequence is 16 residues long. The CDR3 nucleotides read TGTGCCAGCATCCCGGTTGGTGCCTGGGGCAATCAGCCCCAGCATTTT. Translated: CASIPVGAWGNQPQHF.

As concerns this clone: Other nucleotide sequences in the sample specify the same CDR3. The chain combines TRBV18 with TRBJ2-7; 12 bases are a match to TRBD2. With V trimmed by 3 bases and J by 4 bases, 4 bases remained unmatched. This CDR3 is built from 15 residues. Germline CDR1 reads KGHSH; CDR2 reads LQKENI. In nucleotides, the CDR3 is TGTGCCAGCTCACCCGGGACTAGCGGGCGGTACGAGCAGTACTTC. This codes for CASSPGTSGRYEQYF.